Listed below are T cell receptor beta chains from one sample, sequenced in a study of cytomegalovirus exposure and HLA in healthy donors. Sequencing was performed with immunoSEQ multiplex PCR; in TCRdb, only in-frame clones are kept and a portion is missing. The top ten clones hold 9.5% to 13% of a sample with some 100,000 clones, over 70% of them seen once. Sequencing used PBMCs. The receptors originated from a woman between 45 and 60 years old in good health and CMV-seropositive. Each CDR3 is given with its conserved first and last residue. The order of the fields is clone size, D gene, J gene, V gene, CDR3 protein, CDR3 DNA. A D gene is named only where the DNA matches it firmly. Some rows have no size entry. The others give once, few or many, or a class for an expanded clone.

>.|.|TRBJ2-7|TRBV5-1
CASSLSGLYEQYF
TGCGCCAGCAGCTTGAGTGGCTTGTACGAGCAGTACTTC
>.|TRBD1|TRBJ1-1|TRBV30
CAWNRGEEAFF
TGTGCCTGGAACAGGGGAGAAGAAGCTTTCTTT
>.|TRBD2|TRBJ2-1|TRBV9
CASSGGTSGSNNEQFF
TGTGCCAGCAGCGGGGGAACTAGCGGGAGCAACAATGAGCAGTTCTTC
>.|.|TRBJ1-1|TRBV6-4
CASSDSRGTEAFF
TGTGCCAGCAGTGACTCCCGGGGTACTGAAGCTTTCTTT
>.|.|TRBJ2-7|TRBV19
CASSISGASYEQYF
TGTGCCAGTAGTATCTCTGGGGCCTCCTACGAGCAGTACTTC
>.|.|TRBJ1-4|TRBV6-5
CASSYSGAWKNEKLFF
TGTGCCAGCAGTTACTCGGGGGCTTGGAAGAATGAAAAACTGTTTTTT
>.|TRBD1|TRBJ2-1|TRBV23-1
CASSQSTSRTGTYNEQFF
TGCGCCAGCAGTCAGTCGACATCGCGGACAGGGACCTACAATGAGCAGTTCTTC
>.|TRBD1|TRBJ1-5|TRBV7-2
CASSSLRTGTNQPQHF
TGTGCCAGCAGCTCCCTCAGGACAGGGACAAATCAGCCCCAGCATTTT
>.|.|TRBJ2-2|TRBV19
CASSFWPPAGELFF
TGTGCCAGTAGTTTTTGGCCCCCAGCCGGGGAGCTGTTTTTT
>few|TRBD2|TRBJ2-3|TRBV2
CGRGVESTDTQYF
TGTGGTCGGGGGGTGGAGAGCACAGATACGCAGTATTTT
>.|TRBD1|TRBJ1-2|TRBV5-5
CASSLGQGSRYGYTF
TGTGCCAGCAGCTTGGGACAGGGGAGTCGGTATGGCTACACCTTC
>once|TRBD2|TRBJ2-1|TRBV6-1
CASSGTSGSINEQFF
TGTGCCAGCAGTGGAACTAGCGGGAGCATCAATGAGCAGTTCTTC
>.|.|TRBJ1-3|TRBV11-2
CASSLGLFGSSGNTIYF
TGTGCCAGCAGCTTAGGCCTGTTTGGCAGCTCTGGAAACACCATATATTTT
>.|.|TRBJ1-2|TRBV4-3
CASSQSWEADGYTF
TGCGCCAGCAGCCAGTCCTGGGAGGCGGATGGCTACACCTTC
>.|.|TRBJ1-4|TRBV28
CASSVPGHNEKLFF
TGTGCCAGCAGTGTACCGGGTCACAATGAAAAACTGTTTTTT
>.|.|TRBJ2-7|TRBV19
CASNLPPDEQYF
TGTGCCAGTAATCTCCCTCCGGACGAGCAGTACTTC
>once|.|TRBJ2-7|TRBV4-1
CASSQIGSGGVGQYF
TGCGCCAGCAGCCAGATCGGGTCTGGGGGCGTCGGGCAGTACTTC
>.|TRBD2|TRBJ2-1|TRBV18
CASSPSPSGGPIQQFF
TGTGCCAGCTCACCAAGCCCCAGCGGGGGGCCCATTCAGCAGTTCTTC
>once|.|TRBJ1-3|TRBV5-4
CASSLAGSGNTIYF
TGTGCCAGCAGCTTGGCAGGTTCAGGAAACACCATATATTTT
>.|.|TRBJ1-3|TRBV5-1
CASSLGGSSGNTIYF
TGCGCCAGCAGCTTGGGTGGGAGCTCTGGAAACACCATATATTTT
>.|.|TRBJ2-7|TRBV13
CASSLRQGPTPYEQYF
TGTGCCAGCAGCTTACGTCAGGGCCCGACCCCCTACGAGCAGTACTTC
>.|.|TRBJ2-3|TRBV5-1
CASSLNSKRTDTQYF
TGCGCCAGCAGCTTGAACTCTAAGAGGACAGATACGCAGTATTTT
>.|TRBD1|TRBJ2-1|TRBV25-1
CASSEDRASSYNEQFF
TGTGCCAGCAGTGAAGACAGGGCGAGCTCCTACAATGAGCAGTTCTTC
>.|.|TRBJ1-4|TRBV15
CATSRTGVNEKLFF
TGTGCCACCAGCAGGACAGGCGTAAATGAAAAACTGTTTTTT
>.|.|TRBJ2-7|TRBV9
CASSVNQDSEQYF
TGTGCCAGCAGCGTCAACCAGGACAGCGAGCAGTACTTC
>.|.|TRBJ2-1|TRBV30
CAWSGGEISYNEQFF
TGTGCCTGGAGTGGCGGCGAAATCTCCTACAATGAGCAGTTCTTC
>.|.|TRBJ1-1|TRBV10-3
CAISESNGLMNTEAFF
TGTGCCATCAGTGAGTCGAACGGTTTGATGAACACTGAAGCTTTCTTT
>few|.|TRBJ1-2|TRBV19
CASSISAGLRSNGYTF
TGTGCCAGTAGTATTTCGGCAGGGTTGCGTTCAAATGGCTACACCTTC
>.|.|TRBJ1-1|TRBV5-1
CASSLRTDTNTEAFF
TGCGCCAGCAGCTTGAGGACAGATACCAACACTGAAGCTTTCTTT
>.|.|TRBJ2-5|TRBV30
CAWSRSTTTETQYF
TGTGCCTGGAGTAGGAGTACTACCACCGAGACCCAGTACTTC
>.|TRBD2|TRBJ2-7|TRBV28
CASRPGGYEQYF
TGTGCCAGCAGACCGGGGGGCTACGAGCAGTACTTC
>.|.|TRBJ2-7|TRBV7-9
CASSSRTASTYEQYF
TGTGCCAGCAGCTCCCGGACAGCGAGTACCTACGAGCAGTACTTC
>.|.|TRBJ2-5|TRBV5-4
CASSLDRVQETQYF
TGTGCCAGCAGCTTAGACAGAGTACAAGAGACCCAGTACTTC
>.|.|TRBJ1-5|TRBV7-2
CASSFSRQDSNQPQHF
TGTGCCAGCAGCTTTTCTAGACAGGATAGCAATCAGCCCCAGCATTTT
>.|TRBD1|TRBJ2-7|TRBV19
CASSRTGGYSYEQYF
TGTGCCAGTAGTAGGACAGGGGGATACTCCTACGAGCAGTACTTC
>.|.|TRBJ2-3|TRBV5-8
CASRPRPGSGEYTDTQYF
TGTGCCAGCAGACCTCGTCCTGGGTCGGGGGAATACACAGATACGCAGTATTTT
>.|.|TRBJ1-5|TRBV14
CASSPGGNQPQHF
TGTGCCAGCAGCCCAGGGGGCAATCAGCCCCAGCATTTT
>.|TRBD1|TRBJ1-5|TRBV6-4
CASSVGGQGRDNQPQHF
TGTGCCAGCAGCGTCGGCGGACAGGGACGAGACAATCAGCCCCAGCATTTT
>.|TRBD1|TRBJ1-4|TRBV30
CAWSPGQSATNEKLFF
TGTGCCTGGAGTCCGGGACAGTCTGCAACTAATGAAAAACTGTTTTTT
>.|TRBD2|TRBJ2-7|TRBV28
CASIPSGDYEQYF
TGTGCCAGCATCCCTAGCGGGGACTACGAGCAGTACTTC
>once|.|TRBJ2-7|TRBV2
CASSPGMSSYEQYF
TGTGCCAGCAGCCCGGGGATGAGCTCCTACGAGCAGTACTTC
>.|.|TRBJ2-3|TRBV9
CASSVGAGTDTQYF
TGTGCCAGCAGCGTAGGGGCCGGCACAGATACGCAGTATTTT
>.|TRBD1|TRBJ1-3|TRBV4-3
CASSQVLLPKQGGGDTIYF
TGCGCCAGCAGCCAAGTTCTCCTCCCGAAACAGGGGGGTGGAGACACCATATATTTT
>.|.|TRBJ2-7|TRBV30
CAWSPRGRTYEQYF
TGTGCCTGGAGCCCGAGAGGCAGAACCTACGAGCAGTACTTC
>once|.|TRBJ2-1|TRBV6-1
CASSETMQAYNEQFF
TGTGCCAGCAGTGAGACTATGCAGGCCTACAATGAGCAGTTCTTC
>.|TRBD1|TRBJ1-1|TRBV7-8
CASSLRTGINTEAFF
TGTGCCAGCAGCCTGAGGACAGGGATAAACACTGAAGCTTTCTTT
>few|.|TRBJ1-5|TRBV6-1
CASTSKGGNQPQHF
TGTGCCAGCACTTCCAAAGGGGGCAATCAGCCCCAGCATTTT
>few|.|TRBJ2-7|TRBV9
CASSVGTYASEQYF
TGTGCCAGCAGCGTTGGGACATACGCTTCCGAGCAGTACTTC
>.|TRBD2|TRBJ2-1|TRBV28
CASSYSGSLFF
TGTGCCAGCAGTTATAGCGGGAGTCTGTTCTTC
>.|TRBD1|TRBJ1-1|TRBV2
CASSPPDRATEAFF
TGTGCCAGCAGCCCACCCGACAGGGCCACTGAAGCTTTCTTT
>few|.|TRBJ2-3|TRBV10-1
CASSESGVGTDTQYF
TGCGCCAGCAGTGAGTCAGGGGTAGGGACAGATACGCAGTATTTT
>.|.|TRBJ1-4|TRBV18
CASSAEVNEKLFF
TGTGCCAGCTCAGCGGAAGTTAATGAAAAACTGTTTTTT
>.|.|TRBJ2-5|TRBV9
CASSTSGAKETQYF
TGTGCCAGCAGCACTTCTGGGGCCAAAGAGACCCAGTACTTC
>.|TRBD1|TRBJ2-7|TRBV28
CASRPGTDVYEQYF
TGTGCCTCACGGCCAGGGACAGACGTCTACGAGCAGTACTTC
>few|.|TRBJ1-1|TRBV18
CASSISGDGTEAFF
TGTGCCAGCTCAATATCAGGGGATGGCACTGAAGCTTTCTTT